The 15 T cell receptor beta chains given below trace back to one sample, sequenced in a study of OX40 agonist ivuxolimab in advanced cancers. The data were produced by immunoSEQ multiplex PCR, yet TCRdb's version contains in-frame clones alone and is incomplete. The data show 30,000 or so clones, with about nine tenths seen just once and approximately 24% held by the top ten. The sequencing here drew on CD4+ or CD8+ T cells sorted from blood, taken in a trial of the OX40 agonist ivuxolimab. These receptors all come from an adult with an advanced solid tumor such as melanoma, head and neck, liver or kidney cancer.

This clone has just one count. The V and J genes are TRBV30 and TRBJ2-7; no reliable D call. The CDR3 spans 12 residues. Germline CDR1 and CDR2: GTSNPN and SVGIG (reference sequence). V lost 0 bases and J lost 3, with 6 bases in between. CDR3 residues: CAWSVRVYEQYF. The DNA for the CDR3 is TGTGCCTGGAGTGTACGGGTCTACGAGCAGTACTTC.

The chain links TRBV11-2 to TRBJ2-1; D gene unclear. With 3 bases removed from V and 8 bases from J, the gap between germline ends came to 14 bases. Looked up from germline, CDR1 is SGHAT and CDR2 is FQNNGV. The CDR3 length is 14 residues. Written as DNA, the CDR3 is TGTGCCAGCAGCTTCGGGTTATCCTCTCATGAGCAGTTCTTC. This sequence encodes CASSFGLSSHEQFF.

The chain couples TRBV16 to TRBJ2-7; 13 nucleotides align to TRBD2. V lost 4 bases and J lost 1; bases outside the gene matches: 16. The CDR3 spans 20 residues. The germline CDR1 and CDR2 sequences are KGHSY and FQNENV. The DNA of the CDR3 is TGTGCCAGCAGCCCATTCCCTCGGACTAGCGGGAGCGAAGTTTCCTACGAGCAGTACTTC. It translates to CASSPFPRTSGSEVSYEQYF. Supplemented by reference TRBV16 and TRBJ2-7, the full variable domain reads GEEVAQTPKHLVRGEGQKAKLYCAPIKGHSYVFWYQQVLKNEFKFLISFQNENVFDETGMPKERFSAKCLPNSPCSLEIQATKLEDSAVYFCASSPFPRTSGSEVSYEQYFGPGTRLTVT.

CDR3 in amino acids: CASSSPDFFQETQYF. The CDR3 coding sequence is TGCGCCAGCAGCAGCCCGGACTTCTTCCAAGAGACCCAGTACTTC. V usage is TRBV5-1 and J usage is TRBJ2-5; TRBD2 might be the D (5 bases). Trimming left V 4 bases short and J 1 base short, with 14 bases between. CDR1 and CDR2 from the germline V gene are SGHRS and YFSETQ. This CDR3 spans 15 amino acids.

The chain links TRBV7-9 to TRBJ1-3, with 7 bases matching TRBD1. V was pared by 6 bases and J by 3 bases, with 8 bases of the junction left unmatched. This CDR3 has 15 residues. From germline, CDR1 is SEHNR and CDR2 FQNEAQ (reference sequence). This chain's CDR3 is CASSDRAVHGNTIYF. For the CDR3, the DNA is TGTGCCAGCAGTGACAGGGCGGTTCATGGAAACACCATATATTTT.

The chain joins TRBV30 to TRBJ1-2; D is undetermined. This CDR3 has 14 residues. Germline values: CDR1 GTSNPN, CDR2 SVGIG (reference sequence). Trimming left V 0 bases short and J 2 bases short, with 10 bases between. CDR3 DNA: TGTGCCTGGAGTGTACTGGCCGAGAACTATGGCTACACCTTC. Its protein is CAWSVLAENYGYTF.

V is TRBV27 and J is TRBJ2-1; D is perhaps TRBD2 (5 bases). Germline CDR1 reads MNHEY; CDR2 reads SMNVEV (reference sequence). Trimming stripped 2 bases from V and 3 bases from J, with 14 bases between. This CDR3 spans 16 amino acids. In DNA form, the CDR3 reads TGTGCCAGCAGTTTACGCGGGTCAACGAGCTACAATGAGCAGTTCTTC. Its protein product is CASSLRGSTSYNEQFF.

The chain joins TRBV25-1 to TRBJ2-2; a possible D gene is TRBD1 (6 bases). V was trimmed by 2 bases and J by 0 bases, leaving 13 bases between them. Germline-derived CDR1 and CDR2 are MGHDK and SYGVNS. The CDR3 totals 17 residues. CDR3 nucleotides: TGTGCCAGCAGTGAACTTGGCGCAGGGGCGAACACCGGGGAGCTGTTTTTT. This translates into CASSELGAGANTGELFF.

V and J are TRBV28 and TRBJ1-4; unclear D gene. From germline, CDR1 is MDHEN and CDR2 SYDVKM. The CDR3 is 12 amino acids. Trimming shortened V by 7 bases and J by 0 bases, and 3 bases separated the two germline ends. CDR3 amino acids: CASTATNEKLFF. Here the CDR3 DNA reads TGTGCCAGCACCGCAACTAATGAAAAACTGTTTTTT. The complete variable domain, with remaining parts taken from reference TRBV28 and TRBJ1-4, reads DVKVTQSSRYLVKRTGEKVFLECVQDMDHENMFWYRQDPGLGLRLIYFSYDVKMKEKGDIPEGYSVSREKKERFSLILESASTNQTSMYLCASTATNEKLFFGSGTQLSVL.

The chain has TRBV4-1 and TRBJ2-7; D is unclear. The CDR3 contains 12 residues. V gave up 1 base and J gave up 4 bases, with 5 bases separating them. Per the germline V gene, CDR1 is MGHRA and CDR2 is YSYEKL. The DNA of the CDR3 is TGCGCCAGCAGCCAAGTGGGTTACGAGCAGTACTTC. It specifies CASSQVGYEQYF.

V gene TRBV5-8 combines with J gene TRBJ2-7; 16 bases match TRBD2. The junction had 4 bases not matched to a gene; V was cut back by 4 bases and J by 0 bases. The germline V gene has CDR1 SGHTS and CDR2 YDEGEE. The CDR3 runs to 17 residues. CDR3 residues: CASSRGLAGGSSYEQYF. CDR3 nucleotide sequence: TGTGCCAGCAGCCGGGGACTAGCGGGAGGGAGCTCCTACGAGCAGTACTTC.

The V and J genes are TRBV10-3 and TRBJ2-7; 7 bases fit TRBD2. J gave up 2 bases and V 0 bases, and 4 bases lay outside the gene matches. Germline CDR1 and CDR2: ENHRY and SYGVKD. The CDR3 consists of 15 residues. The CDR3 loop is CAISESRLAAYEQYF. CDR3 in DNA: TGTGCCATCAGTGAGTCGAGGCTAGCGGCCTACGAGCAGTACTTC.

This chain links TRBV27 with TRBJ2-7, with D possibly being TRBD1 (6 bases). The CDR3 loop spans 16 amino acids. The ends were cut back, 6 bases at V and 0 bases at J, with 18 bases in the middle. Germline V gives CDR1 MNHEY, CDR2 SMNVEV (reference sequence). The CDR3 nucleotides read TGTGCCAGCAGCTTCACAGGGATATCGAGCTCCTACGAGCAGTACTTC. This encodes CASSFTGISSSYEQYF.

The CDR3 region has the DNA TGTGCCAGCAGCGTAGGAGTGGCAGAAGCCTACGAGCAGTACTTC. Translation: CASSVGVAEAYEQYF. The chain joins TRBV9 to TRBJ2-7; D is undetermined. The germline V and J ends were trimmed by 0 bases and 2 bases, with 12 bases remaining between them. This CDR3 comprises 15 residues. CDR1 is SGDLS, CDR2 YYNGEE, per germline.

This chain's CDR3 is CASMNAGSSYNSPLHF. The CDR3 nucleotides read TGTGCCAGTATGAACGCGGGGAGCTCCTATAATTCACCCCTCCACTTT. This chain joins TRBV19 and TRBJ1-6; D gene ambiguous. V lost 7 bases to trimming and J lost 0 bases, with 13 bases between them. The germline CDR1 and CDR2 sequences are LNHDA and SQIVND (reference sequence). The CDR3 extends over 16 amino acids. Drawing the rest from reference TRBV19 and TRBJ1-6, the complete variable domain is DGGITQSPKYLFRKEGQNVTLSCEQNLNHDAMYWYRQDPGQGLRLIYYSQIVNDFQKGDIAEGYSVSREKKESFPLTVTSAQKNPTAFYLCASMNAGSSYNSPLHFGNGTRLTVT.